The sequence of this T cell receptor (beta chain) was determined in a study of neurological immune-mediated disorders (dated by TCRdb to the late 2010s). In the study overall: The study compared peripheral blood TCR-beta repertoires of HTLV-I-associated myelopathy (HAM/TSP) patients, multiple sclerosis patients and healthy controls using UMI-based sequencing. The roughly 100 TCR-beta libraries covered PBMC samples along with longitudinal samples, technical triplicates, and paired sorted CD4+ and CD8+ T-cell subsets. Longitudinal HAM/TSP and healthy donors had 3 time-points each (about 3-45 month intervals). The cohort was made up of 65 to 75 subjects, consisting of roughly 14 HAM/TSP patients, about 34 multiple sclerosis patients and roughly 20 healthy controls. What the work shows at the level of the full study, not this receptor alone: TCR clonal expansion was greatest in HAM/TSP patients and smallest in MS patients, who ranked below even healthy controls. No identical CDR3 amino acid sequences were shared among expanded clones across subjects, suggesting private TCR-beta repertoires in all groups.

This clonotype was seen ten or more times. Its antigen remains unidentified. No clone much larger than this one lies a single base away; base qualities are absent. Taken with the paper, the label for time point translates to: longitudinal time-point 3. For unsorted PBMC libraries, 2 million PBMCs were used after storage in RNAlater at -80 degrees C until RNA extraction. PBMCs were separated from peripheral blood using Ficoll-Hypaque density gradient centrifugation and then cryopreserved in liquid nitrogen. From cysteine to phenylalanine, the CDR3 is 13 amino acids long. The kept DNA is CDR3 alone, 39 bases in frame from the first base. The CDR1 and CDR2 encoded by the germline V gene (reference sequence) are DFQATT and SNEGSKA. Trimming leaves V shorter by 4 bases and J shorter by 3 bases, with the junction holding 4 bases beyond the gene matches. cDNA was synthesized by template-switch 5'RACE using a primer carrying a 10-nucleotide random unique molecular identifier by which each TCR transcript was tagged. Each sequencing run produced over 200 million TCR-beta sequences covering 15-18 subjects. The RNeasy kit was used to extract total RNA. The KAPA Real-time Library Amplification kit was used to amplify TCR-beta VDJ regions with primers for the TCR constant region and the 5'RACE anchor. Sample indexes and Illumina adaptors were added in a first PCR, after which library yield was increased in a second PCR. After Ampure bead purification, the TCR product of roughly 650 bp was size-selected on a 2% E-gel SizeSelection system. Before pooling, library quality was assessed on a Bioanalyzer, concentration was determined with Qubit, and library quantification was performed with the Kapa Library Quantification kit. Paired-end 2 x 150 bp sequencing of the libraries was performed on an Illumina HiSeq 2500. To increase sequence diversity, roughly 24-30% phiX was spiked into each library pool. The study's processing was this. Quality-filtered reads were processed with the UMI-based MiGEC pipeline, which removed over 90% of raw TCR sequences during error correction. IMGT germline references were used for alignment of VDJ genes, and clonotypes were defined by a unique CDR3 amino acid sequence together with V-J genes. VDJtools evaluated clonal expansion, Shannon diversity and CDR3 relatedness (CalcPairwiseDistances, ClusterSamples); CLCbio workbench built phylogenetic trees. Using coefficient-of-variation modelling across technical triplicates, the study counted a clone as expanded if it had at least 8 unique UMIs. TCRdb redid the processing of the public reads, applying fastp at Q25 and MiXCR, and retained in-frame beta chains. All rows with the same CDR3 protein become a single entry with the most common DNA and genes. The V and J calls were determined by TCRdb, not by the authors. This sample gives under 130,000 distinct CDR3 sequences in total; 11% of them show up just once. The ten most abundant clones make up 2.5% to 4% of the sample.

The sequence came from a female donor with HTLV-1-associated myelopathy (HAM/TSP). This sequence uses TRBV20-1 and TRBJ1-1, with 8 central nucleotides matching TRBD1. Input material: PBMCs. In nucleotide form, the sequence is TGCAGTGCTATCGACAGGGGCGACACTGAAGCTTTCTTT. Its translation is CSAIDRGDTEAFF.